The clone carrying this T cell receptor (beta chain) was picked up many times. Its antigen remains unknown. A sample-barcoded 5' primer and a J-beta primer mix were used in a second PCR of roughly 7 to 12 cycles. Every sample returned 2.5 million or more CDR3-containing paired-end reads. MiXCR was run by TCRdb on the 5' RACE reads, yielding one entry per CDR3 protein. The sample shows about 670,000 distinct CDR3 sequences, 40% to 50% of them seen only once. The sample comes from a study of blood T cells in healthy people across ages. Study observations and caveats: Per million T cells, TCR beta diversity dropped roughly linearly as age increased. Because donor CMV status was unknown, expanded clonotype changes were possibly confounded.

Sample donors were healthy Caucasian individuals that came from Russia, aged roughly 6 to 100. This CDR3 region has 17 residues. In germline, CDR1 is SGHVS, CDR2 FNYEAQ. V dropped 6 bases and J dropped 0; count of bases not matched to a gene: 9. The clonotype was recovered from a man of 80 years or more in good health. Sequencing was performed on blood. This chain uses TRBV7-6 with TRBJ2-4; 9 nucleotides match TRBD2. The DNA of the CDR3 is TGTGCCAGCAGTTTTGAAGCGGGGGGACTAGCCAAAAACATTCAGTACTTC. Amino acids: CASSFEAGGLAKNIQYF. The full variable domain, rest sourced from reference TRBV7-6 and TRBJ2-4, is GAGVSQSPRYKVTKRGQDVALRCDPISGHVSLYWYRQALGQGPEFLTYFNYEAQQDKSGLPNDRFSAERPEGSISTLTIQRTEQRDSAMYRCASSFEAGGLAKNIQYFGAGTRLSVL.